This T cell receptor (beta chain) emerged from a study of T-cell reconstitution after alpha-beta-depleted transplantation in children. Germline V gene sequence: CDR1 SGDLS, CDR2 YYNGEE. Trimming left V 3 bases short and J 6 bases short, with 8 bases between. The length of the CDR3 is 12 residues. The authors prepared the TCRbeta library with unique molecular identifiers. TCRdb reprocessed the PCR reads with MiXCR, giving one entry per CDR3 protein. The sample holds 250,000 to 300,000 distinct CDR3 sequences, 9.9% seen once. This sequence originates from a human donor who donated a stem cell graft to a child with SCID. This sequence joins TRBV9 and TRBJ2-3; possible D gene TRBD1, 7 bases. The sequences come from PBMCs from the stem cell graft donor, collected from the stem cell graft. The CDR3 reads CASSAGGDTQYF. The CDR3 DNA follows: TGTGCCAGCAGCGCAGGGGGGGATACGCAGTATTTT.